The entry that follows covers one TCR beta chain sequence. Data came from immunoSEQ multiplex PCR; TCRdb stores just in-frame clones and leaves some out. This table has 150,000 to 200,000 clones, 88% appearing once. V lost 0 bases and J lost 7, with 12 bases in between. Germline V lookup: CDR1 SGHTA, CDR2 FQGNSA. CDR3 length: 14 residues. These data are taken from a study of blood T cell repertoires in COVID-19. On the study more broadly: Researchers got acute and convalescent COVID-19 samples from the United States, Italy and Spain. Sources were T cells, B-cell-depleted T cells, or PBMCs; the material itself was cDNA or gDNA.

The sequencing sample was made of peripheral blood. This clonotype was obtained from a human donor in a cohort sampled during active COVID-19. J is TRBJ1-1 and V is TRBV7-2; perhaps TRBD1 as D (5 bases). CDR3 sequence: CASSLAGTAYEAFF. The CDR3 nucleotides read TGTGCCAGCAGCTTAGCTGGGACTGCTTATGAAGCTTTCTTT.